This entry lists 5 T cell receptor beta chains sequenced from one sample in a study. MiXCR was run by TCRdb on the 5' RACE reads, yielding one entry per CDR3 protein. Of approximately 60,000 distinct CDR3 sequences in the sample, under 25% are singletons; the top ten hold 2.5% to 3%. Sequenced material: memory CD4+ T cells sorted from a lymph node. The sample's subset: memory CD4+ T cells, CD4+CD45RO+CD25-. Every receptor here comes from a female donor with breast cancer.

The chain is built from TRBV18 and TRBJ1-2; 8 nucleotides agree with TRBD1. There are 14 residues in the CDR3. The J segment lost 6 bases and the V segment lost 6 bases, leaving 9 bases of the junction unmatched. Germline CDR1 KGHSH, CDR2 LQKENI. The DNA of the CDR3 is TGTGCCAGCTCGGCAGGACAGGGAGGAAATGGCTACACCTTC. It specifies CASSAGQGGNGYTF.

There are a few counts of this clonotype. This may be a read error, as it is one base from a much larger clone. This chain connects TRBV5-1 to TRBJ2-7; TRBD2 matches 7 bases. From germline, CDR1 is SGHRS and CDR2 YFSETQ. The CDR3 sequence is 15 residues long. J gave up 3 bases and V 7 bases, and 13 bases lay outside the gene matches. The CDR3 DNA is TGCGCCAGCGGACGTGGACGGACGGGGGGCTACGAGCAGTACTTC. Translation gives CASGRGRTGGYEQYF. Using reference TRBV5-1 and TRBJ2-7 for the parts outside the CDR3, the full variable domain is KAGVTQTPRYLIKTRGQQVTLSCSPISGHRSVSWYQQTPGQGLQFLFEYFSETQRNKGNFPGRFSGRQFSNSRSEMNVSTLELGDSALYLCASGRGRTGGYEQYFGPGTRLTVT.

This clonotype occurred a few times. This chain connects TRBV11-1 to TRBJ2-2; D unclear. Trimming removed 2 bases from V and 4 bases from J, with 8 bases in between. The germline V gene has CDR1 SGHAT and CDR2 FQDESV (reference sequence). CDR3 length: 14 residues. The CDR3 DNA reads as TGTGCCAGCAGCTTATCGGAAGGCACCGGGGAGCTGTTTTTT. Protein: CASSLSEGTGELFF.

This clonotype has at least ten counts. The rearrangement links TRBV7-9 to TRBJ2-2; TRBD2 might be the D (6 bases). Germline CDR1 SEHNR, CDR2 FQNEAQ (reference sequence). Trimming stripped 3 bases from V and 9 bases from J, with 11 bases between. The CDR3 spans 13 residues. The CDR3: CASSFAGTRELFF. CDR3 DNA sequence: TGTGCCAGCAGCTTCGCGGGGACCAGGGAGCTGTTTTTT.

V gene TRBV7-2 combines with J gene TRBJ2-5; D tentatively reads TRBD1 or TRBD2 (6 bases each). The V gene's germline CDR1 is SGHTA and CDR2 FQGNSA. CDR3 length: 16 residues. Trimming took off 1 base at V and 1 base at J, with 13 bases between the two ends. The CDR3 sequence: CASSLEGGLSQETQYF. The CDR3 DNA reads as TGTGCCAGCAGCTTAGAGGGGGGCCTCTCCCAAGAGACCCAGTACTTC.